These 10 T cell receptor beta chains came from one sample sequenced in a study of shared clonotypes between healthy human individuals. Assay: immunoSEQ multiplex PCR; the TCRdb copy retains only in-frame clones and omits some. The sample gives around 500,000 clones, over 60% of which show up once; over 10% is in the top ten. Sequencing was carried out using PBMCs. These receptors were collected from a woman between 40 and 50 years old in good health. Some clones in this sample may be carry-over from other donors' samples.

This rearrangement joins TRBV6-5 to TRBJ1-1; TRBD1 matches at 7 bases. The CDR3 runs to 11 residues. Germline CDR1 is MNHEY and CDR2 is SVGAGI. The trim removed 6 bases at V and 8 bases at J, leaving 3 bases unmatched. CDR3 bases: TGTGCCAGCAGCCGGGACAGAGAAGCTTTCTTT. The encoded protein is CASSRDREAFF.

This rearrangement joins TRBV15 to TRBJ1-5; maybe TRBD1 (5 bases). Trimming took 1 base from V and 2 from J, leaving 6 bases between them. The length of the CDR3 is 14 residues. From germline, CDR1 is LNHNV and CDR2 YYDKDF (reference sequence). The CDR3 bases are TGTGCCACCAGCAGAGTAGGGGGCAATCAGCCCCAGCATTTT. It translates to CATSRVGGNQPQHF. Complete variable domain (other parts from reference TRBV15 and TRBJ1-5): DAMVIQNPRYQVTQFGKPVTLSCSQTLNHNVMYWYQQKSSQAPKLLFHYYDKDFNNEADTPDNFQSRRPNTSFCFLDIRSPGLGDTAMYLCATSRVGGNQPQHFGDGTRLSIL.

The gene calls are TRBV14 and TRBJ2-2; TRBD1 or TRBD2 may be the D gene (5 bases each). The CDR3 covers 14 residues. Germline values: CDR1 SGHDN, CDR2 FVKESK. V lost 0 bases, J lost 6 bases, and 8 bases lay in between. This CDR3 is CASSQDWGSGELFF. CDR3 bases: TGTGCCAGCAGCCAAGATTGGGGGTCCGGGGAGCTGTTTTTT.

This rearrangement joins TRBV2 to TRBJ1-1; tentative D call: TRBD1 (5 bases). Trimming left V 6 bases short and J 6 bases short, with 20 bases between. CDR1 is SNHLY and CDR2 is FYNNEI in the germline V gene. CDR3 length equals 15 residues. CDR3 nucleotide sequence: TGTGCCAGCAGATTGGGACGGACCCTGAGCTCTGAAGCTTTCTTT. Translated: CASRLGRTLSSEAFF.

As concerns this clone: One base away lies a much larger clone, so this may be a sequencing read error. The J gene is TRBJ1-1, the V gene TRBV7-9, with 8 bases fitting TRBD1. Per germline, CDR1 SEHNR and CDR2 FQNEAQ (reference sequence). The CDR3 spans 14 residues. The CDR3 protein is CASSSQGAGTEASF. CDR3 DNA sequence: TGTGCCAGCAGCTCCCAGGGGGCGGGCACTGAAGCTTCCTTT.

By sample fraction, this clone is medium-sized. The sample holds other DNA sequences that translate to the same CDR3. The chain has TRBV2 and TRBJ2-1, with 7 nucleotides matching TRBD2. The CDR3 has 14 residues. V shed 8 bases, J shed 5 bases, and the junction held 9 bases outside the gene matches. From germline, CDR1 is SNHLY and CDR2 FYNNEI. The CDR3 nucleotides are TGTGCCAGCCGGGCGGGAGCCAGCCACAATGAGCAGTTCTTC. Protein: CASRAGASHNEQFF. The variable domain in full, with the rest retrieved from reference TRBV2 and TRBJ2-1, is EPEVTQTPSHQVTQMGQEVILRCVPISNHLYFYWYRQILGQKVEFLVSFYNNEISEKSEIFDDQFSVERPDGSNFTLKIRSTKLEDSAMYFCASRAGASHNEQFFGPGTRLTVL.

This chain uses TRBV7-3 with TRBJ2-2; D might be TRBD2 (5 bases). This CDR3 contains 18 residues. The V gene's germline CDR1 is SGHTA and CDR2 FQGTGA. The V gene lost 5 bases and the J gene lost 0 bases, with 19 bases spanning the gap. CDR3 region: CASSPGRVANANTGELFF. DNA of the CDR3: TGTGCCAGCAGCCCCGGACGGGTAGCGAACGCGAACACCGGGGAGCTGTTTTTT.

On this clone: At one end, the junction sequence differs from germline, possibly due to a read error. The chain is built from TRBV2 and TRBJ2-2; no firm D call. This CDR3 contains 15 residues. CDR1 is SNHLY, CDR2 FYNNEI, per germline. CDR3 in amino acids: CASIIGGTNNGELFF. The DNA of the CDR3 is TGTGCCAGCATAATTGGCGGCACGAACAACGGGGAGCTGTTTTTT.

The CDR3 region is CASSLAGGLAGANVLTF. CDR3 sequence (DNA): TGTGCCAGCAGTCTCGCAGGGGGATTGGCTGGGGCCAACGTCCTGACTTTC. The V call is TRBV28, the J call TRBJ2-6, with 7 nucleotides matching TRBD1. The CDR3 sequence is 17 residues long. Germline CDR1 and CDR2: MDHEN and SYDVKM. The V segment lost 5 bases and the J segment 2 bases; nucleotides outside the gene matches: 9. The whole variable domain, filled in from reference TRBV28 and TRBJ2-6, reads DVKVTQSSRYLVKRTGEKVFLECVQDMDHENMFWYRQDPGLGLRLIYFSYDVKMKEKGDIPEGYSVSREKKERFSLILESASTNQTSMYLCASSLAGGLAGANVLTFGAGSRLTVL.

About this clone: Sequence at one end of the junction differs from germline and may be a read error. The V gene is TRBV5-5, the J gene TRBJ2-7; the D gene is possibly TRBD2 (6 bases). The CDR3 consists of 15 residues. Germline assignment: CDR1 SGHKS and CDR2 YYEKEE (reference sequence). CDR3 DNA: TGTGCCAGCAGCTTGGATCTAGCGTACTCCTACGAGCGGTACTTC. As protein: CASSLDLAYSYERYF.